This T cell receptor beta chain was recovered during a study of blood T cell repertoires in COVID-19. On the study more broadly: In each case, the material was cDNA or gDNA derived from T cells, B-cell-depleted T cells, or PBMCs.

Profiling relied on immunoSEQ multiplex PCR, and the TCRdb table lists in-frame clones only, not all of them. The sample shows approximately 300,000 clones, roughly nine tenths of them seen only once. CDR1 is SGHTA and CDR2 is FQGNSA in the germline V gene. The CDR3 spans 13 residues. V lost 2 bases and J lost 8, with 12 bases in between. This clonotype originated in a man aged 18 to 30 who had recovered from COVID-19. This chain uses TRBV7-2 with TRBJ1-1, with D hard to call. Input material: peripheral blood. The DNA for the CDR3 is TGTGCCAGCAGCTTAAGTAGAGCTCCCGAAGCTTTCTTT. Its protein is CASSLSRAPEAFF.